This T cell receptor beta chain appears in the sequencing data of a study of T cell repertoires in cytomegalovirus infection. Overall study: Public signatures in TCR beta pointed to CMV infection and matching HLA type. Regarding the study as a whole: CMV-specific HLA-C-restricted TCR beta clonotypes dominated the ex vivo response. Pooled public TCR beta family frequency picked out CMV carriers with the relevant HLA.

Each CDR3 protein gets one entry after TCRdb re-called the reads with MiXCR. Among about 740,000 distinct CDR3 sequences listed, approximately 34% were seen once. Trimming stripped 6 bases from V and 3 bases from J, with 18 bases between. This CDR3 has 14 residues. Germline assignment: CDR1 DFQATT and CDR2 SNEGSKA (reference sequence). Remarks on this clonotype: Its matching antigen is unknown.

This receptor was taken from a human donor in good health (CMV status not recorded). Some clones in this sample may be carry-over from other donors' samples. The chain joins TRBV20-1 to TRBJ2-7, with a possible D match to TRBD1 (5 bases). Sequencing was carried out using PBMCs. CDR3 coding DNA: TGCAGTGCCCCAAAGACAGCCACAGGCTACGAGCAGTACTTC. This sequence encodes CSAPKTATGYEQYF.